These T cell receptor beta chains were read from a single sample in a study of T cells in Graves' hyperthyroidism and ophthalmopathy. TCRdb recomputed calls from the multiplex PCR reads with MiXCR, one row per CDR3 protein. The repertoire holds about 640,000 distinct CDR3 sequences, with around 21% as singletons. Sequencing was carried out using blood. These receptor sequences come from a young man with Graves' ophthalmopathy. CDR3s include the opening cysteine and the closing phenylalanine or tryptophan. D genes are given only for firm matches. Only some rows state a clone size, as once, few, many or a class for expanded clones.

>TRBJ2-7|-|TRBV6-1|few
CASRGLQPYEQYF
TGTGCCAGCAGGGGTTTACAGCCTTACGAGCAGTACTTC
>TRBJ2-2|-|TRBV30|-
CAWSVEDRRYTGELFF
TGTGCCTGGAGTGTAGAAGACAGGAGATACACCGGGGAGCTGTTTTTT
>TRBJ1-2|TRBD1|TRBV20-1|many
CSASARGGFYGYTF
TGCAGTGCTAGTGCCCGAGGGGGCTTCTATGGCTACACCTTC
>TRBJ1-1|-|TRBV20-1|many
CSARVPGKGRTEAFF
TGCAGTGCTAGAGTCCCGGGAAAGGGTAGGACTGAAGCTTTCTTT
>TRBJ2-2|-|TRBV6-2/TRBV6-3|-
CASSQLTDITGELFF
TGTGCCAGCAGCCAGCTTACAGATATCACCGGGGAGCTGTTTTTT
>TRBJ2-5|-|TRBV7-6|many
CASSSSTVVQETQYF
TGTGCCAGCAGCTCATCGACAGTAGTTCAAGAGACCCAGTACTTC
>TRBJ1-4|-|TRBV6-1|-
CASSSPLREKLFF
TGTGCCAGCAGTTCCCCATTGAGAGAAAAACTGTTTTTT
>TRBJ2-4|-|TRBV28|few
CASSWGSAKNIQYF
TGTGCCAGCAGTTGGGGGTCCGCCAAAAACATTCAGTACTTC
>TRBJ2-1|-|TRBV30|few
CAWGAGNYEQFF
TGTGCCTGGGGGGCCGGGAATTATGAGCAGTTCTTC
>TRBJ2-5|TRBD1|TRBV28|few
CASSLGTGEKETQYF
TGTGCCAGCAGTTTAGGGACAGGGGAGAAAGAGACCCAGTACTTC
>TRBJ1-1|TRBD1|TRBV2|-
CAKGTGNTEAFF
TGTGCCAAAGGGACAGGGAACACTGAAGCTTTCTTT
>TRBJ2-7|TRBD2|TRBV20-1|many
CSASRGAGSLAYEQYF
TGCAGTGCTTCGAGGGGAGCGGGATCCCTCGCCTACGAGCAGTACTTC
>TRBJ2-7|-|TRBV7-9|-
CASSHSAPAREQYF
TGTGCCAGCAGCCACTCGGCTCCAGCTCGCGAGCAGTACTTC
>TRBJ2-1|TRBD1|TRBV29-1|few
CSVDGTGGFYEQFF
TGCAGCGTTGACGGGACAGGGGGCTTCTATGAGCAGTTCTTC
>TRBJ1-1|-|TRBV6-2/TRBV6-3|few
CASETGGTEAFF
TGTGCCAGTGAAACGGGGGGGACTGAAGCTTTCTTT
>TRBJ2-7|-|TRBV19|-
CASSISLIGTASYEQYF
TGTGCCAGTAGTATCAGCCTTATCGGGACTGCATCCTACGAGCAGTACTTC
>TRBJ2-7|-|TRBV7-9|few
CASSLGRYGEQYF
TGTGCCAGCAGCTTAGGTCGATATGGCGAGCAGTACTTC
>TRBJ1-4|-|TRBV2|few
CASSSEGLNEKLFF
TGTGCCAGCAGTTCAGAGGGCCTTAATGAAAAACTGTTTTTT
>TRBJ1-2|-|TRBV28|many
CASSGGTNDLYGYTF
TGTGCCAGCAGTGGCGGGACGAACGACCTCTATGGCTACACCTTC
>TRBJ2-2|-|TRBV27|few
CASSSGLGGELFF
TGTGCCAGCAGTTCCGGACTCGGCGGGGAGCTGTTTTTT
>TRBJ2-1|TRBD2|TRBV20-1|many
CSARDLTSGRHEQFF
TGCAGTGCTAGAGATCTCACTAGCGGGAGACATGAGCAGTTCTTC
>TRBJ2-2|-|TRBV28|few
CASSFLGIGELFF
TGTGCCAGCAGTTTTTTGGGGATCGGGGAGCTGTTTTTT